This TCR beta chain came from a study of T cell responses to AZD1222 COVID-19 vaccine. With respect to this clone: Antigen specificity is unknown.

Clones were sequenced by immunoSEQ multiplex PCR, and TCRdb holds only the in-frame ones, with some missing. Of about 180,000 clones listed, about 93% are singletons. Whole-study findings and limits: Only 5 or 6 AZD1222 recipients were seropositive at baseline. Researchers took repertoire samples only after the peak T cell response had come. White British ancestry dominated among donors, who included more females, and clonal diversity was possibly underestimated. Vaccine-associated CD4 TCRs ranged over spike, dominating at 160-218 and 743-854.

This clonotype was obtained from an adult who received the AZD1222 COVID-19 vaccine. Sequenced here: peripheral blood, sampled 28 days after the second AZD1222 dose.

The CDR3 here is CASSETGPDGYTF. DNA of the CDR3: TGTGCCAGCAGTGAGACAGGTCCGGATGGCTACACCTTC. The genes are TRBV2 and TRBJ1-2, with D possibly being TRBD1 (6 bases). Trimming removed 3 bases at V and 6 bases at J, with 11 bases between. Germline CDR1 is SNHLY and CDR2 is FYNNEI. The CDR3 consists of 13 residues.